Below are 6 T cell receptor beta chains sequenced from a single sample in a study of siplizumab effects on memory and regulatory T cells. Here immunoSEQ multiplex PCR was the method, and the copy in TCRdb shows in-frame clones only, minus some. Of 50,000 or so clones detected, under 98% appear once; the ten largest clones hold about 0.6%. Sequenced input: naive CD4+ T cells sorted from blood. The receptors originated from a human donor in good health.

The count of this clone is one. The genes are TRBV27 and TRBJ2-3; the match to TRBD2 covers 8 bases. CDR3 size: 14 residues. Germline V gene data show CDR1 as MNHEY and CDR2 as SMNVEV (reference sequence). V dropped 7 bases and J dropped 6; count of bases not matched to a gene: 9. The CDR3 loop is CASIRAGGSDTQYF. The CDR3 nucleotides are TGTGCCAGCATCCGGGCGGGAGGATCGGATACGCAGTATTTT.

The sample holds one count of this clone. V gene TRBV19 combines with J gene TRBJ1-5, with D unclear. The CDR3 sequence is 13 residues long. Germline V gene lookup returns CDR1 LNHDA and CDR2 SQIVND (reference sequence). V lost 7 bases, J lost 7 bases, and 14 bases lay in between. The CDR3 loop is CASNRHHSQPQHF. DNA of the CDR3: TGTGCCAGTAATCGACACCACAGCCAGCCCCAGCATTTT.

The chain is built from TRBV7-9 and TRBJ2-2; D remains unclear. CDR1 and CDR2 from the germline V gene are SEHNR and FQNEAQ (reference sequence). The V gene lost 4 bases and the J gene lost 8 bases, with 5 bases spanning the gap. This CDR3 is built from 11 residues. In nucleotides, the CDR3 is TGTGCCAGCAGCTGGCTAGGGGAGCTGTTTTTT. Translation gives CASSWLGELFF.

V is TRBV18 and J is TRBJ2-7; possibly TRBD2 for D (5 bases). The CDR3 has 14 amino acids. CDR1 and CDR2 from the germline V gene are KGHSH and LQKENI. Trimming took off 5 bases at V and 5 bases at J, with 16 bases between the two ends. The CDR3 here is CASSGRNGGNEQYF. The CDR3 region has the DNA TGTGCCAGCTCAGGTCGTAACGGAGGAAACGAGCAGTACTTC.

This chain joins TRBV5-6 and TRBJ1-6; D is possibly TRBD1 (6 bases). This CDR3 has 14 residues. Looked up from germline, CDR1 is SGHDT and CDR2 is YYEEEE. Trimming removed 2 bases from V and 10 bases from J, with 13 bases in between. CDR3: CASSLGGGRSPLHF. As DNA, the CDR3 is TGTGCCAGCAGCTTAGGAGGGGGTAGGTCACCCCTCCACTTT.

The rearrangement links TRBV5-1 to TRBJ2-3, with TRBD2 matching over 7 bases. The J segment lost 5 bases and the V segment lost 0 bases, leaving 9 bases of the junction unmatched. Germline V gives CDR1 SGHRS, CDR2 YFSETQ. CDR3 size: 16 residues. In DNA, the CDR3 is TGCGCCAGCAGCTTGGTAGGCGGGAGTAATGTAGATACGCAGTATTTT. Protein product: CASSLVGGSNVDTQYF.